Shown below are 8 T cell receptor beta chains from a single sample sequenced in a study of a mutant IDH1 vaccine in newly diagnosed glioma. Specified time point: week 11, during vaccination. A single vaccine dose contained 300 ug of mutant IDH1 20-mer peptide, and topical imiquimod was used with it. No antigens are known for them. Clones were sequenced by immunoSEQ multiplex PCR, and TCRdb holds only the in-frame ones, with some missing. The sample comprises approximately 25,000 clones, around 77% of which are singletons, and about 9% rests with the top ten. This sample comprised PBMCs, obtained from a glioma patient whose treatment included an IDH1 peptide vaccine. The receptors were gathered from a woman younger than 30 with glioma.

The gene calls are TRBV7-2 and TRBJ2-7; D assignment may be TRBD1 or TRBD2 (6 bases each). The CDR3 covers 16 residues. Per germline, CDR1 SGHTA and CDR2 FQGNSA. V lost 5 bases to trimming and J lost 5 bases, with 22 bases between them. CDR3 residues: CASSPRGTEIGNEQYF. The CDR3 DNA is TGTGCCAGCAGCCCTAGGGGGACTGAGATTGGCAACGAGCAGTACTTC.

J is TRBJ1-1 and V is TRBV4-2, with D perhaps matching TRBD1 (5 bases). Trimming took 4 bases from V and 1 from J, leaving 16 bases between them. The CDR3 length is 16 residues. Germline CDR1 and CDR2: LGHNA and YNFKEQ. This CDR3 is CASSLVGRGENTEAFF. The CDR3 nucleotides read TGTGCCAGCAGCCTCGTAGGGAGGGGAGAGAACACTGAAGCTTTCTTT.

The CDR3 spells CASSARRGIGETQYF. The DNA of the CDR3 is TGTGCCAGCAGCGCCCGCAGGGGGATTGGGGAGACCCAGTACTTC. The chain joins TRBV11-3 to TRBJ2-5; 7 bases align to TRBD1. CDR1 is SGHNT and CDR2 is YENEEA in the germline V gene. There are 15 residues in the CDR3. Trimming removed 5 bases from V and 5 bases from J; junction bases left unmatched: 11.

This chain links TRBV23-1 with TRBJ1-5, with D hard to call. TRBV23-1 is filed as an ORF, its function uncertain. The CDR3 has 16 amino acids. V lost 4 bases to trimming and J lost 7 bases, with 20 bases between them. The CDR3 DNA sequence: TGCGCCAGCAGTCCAGAGGGTATCTGGGTAGAACAGCCCCAGCATTTT. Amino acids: CASSPEGIWVEQPQHF.

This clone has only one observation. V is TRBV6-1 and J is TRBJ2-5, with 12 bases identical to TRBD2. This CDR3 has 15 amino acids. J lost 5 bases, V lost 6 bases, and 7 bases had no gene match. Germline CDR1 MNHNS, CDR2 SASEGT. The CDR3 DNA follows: TGTGCCAGCAGGCAACTAGCGGGGGGTGCGGAGACCCAGTACTTC. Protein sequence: CASRQLAGGAETQYF.

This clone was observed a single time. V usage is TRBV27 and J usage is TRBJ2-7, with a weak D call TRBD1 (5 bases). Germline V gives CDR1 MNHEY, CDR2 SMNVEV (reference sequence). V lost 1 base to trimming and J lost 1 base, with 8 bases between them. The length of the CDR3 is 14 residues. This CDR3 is CASSLWGDSYEQYF. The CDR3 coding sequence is TGTGCCAGCAGTTTATGGGGCGATTCCTACGAGCAGTACTTC.

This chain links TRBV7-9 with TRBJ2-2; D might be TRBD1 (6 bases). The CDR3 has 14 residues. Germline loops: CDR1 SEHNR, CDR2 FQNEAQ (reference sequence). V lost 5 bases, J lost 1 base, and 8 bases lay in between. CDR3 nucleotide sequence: TGTGCCAGCAGCCGGACAGTGAACACCGGGGAGCTGTTTTTT. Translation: CASSRTVNTGELFF.

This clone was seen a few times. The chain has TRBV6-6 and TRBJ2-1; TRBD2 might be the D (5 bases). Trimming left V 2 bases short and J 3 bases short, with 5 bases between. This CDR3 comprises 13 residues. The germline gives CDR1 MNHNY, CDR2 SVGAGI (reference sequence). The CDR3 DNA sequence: TGTGCCAGCAGTTACCGGGACTACAATGAGCAGTTCTTC. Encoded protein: CASSYRDYNEQFF.